This entry is about one T cell receptor beta chain. Its antigen is not known. The data are from a study of STAT5B mutations in CD4+ large granular lymphocyte leukemia. This CDR3 contains 11 residues. V lost 1 base and J lost 4, with 2 bases in between. Germline V gene lookup returns CDR1 SGHAT and CDR2 FQNNGV. General study results and limits: Patient CD4-sorted repertoires looked more clonal than healthy CD4+ repertoires, even without putative leukemic clones. Higher CD4+ than CD8+ T-LGLL clonality might reflect small sample size. 25% of private leukemic clonotypes occurred rarely in other patients' non-leukemic repertoires. TRBV06-family usage was enriched in top patient clones (8/27) versus controls (2/35).

Assay: immunoSEQ multiplex PCR; the TCRdb copy retains only in-frame clones and omits some. Counted here are tens of thousands of clones, 80% to 85% occurring once; the ten biggest clones make up 0.3% to 0.45%. The rearrangement uses TRBV11-2 and TRBJ2-7; no clear D gene. The sequence derives from a human donor in good health. The sequenced sample consisted of CD4+ T cells from blood buffy coats. The CDR3 DNA reads TGTGCCAGCAGCTTAGTTTACGAGCAGTACTTC. Translated: CASSLVYEQYF.